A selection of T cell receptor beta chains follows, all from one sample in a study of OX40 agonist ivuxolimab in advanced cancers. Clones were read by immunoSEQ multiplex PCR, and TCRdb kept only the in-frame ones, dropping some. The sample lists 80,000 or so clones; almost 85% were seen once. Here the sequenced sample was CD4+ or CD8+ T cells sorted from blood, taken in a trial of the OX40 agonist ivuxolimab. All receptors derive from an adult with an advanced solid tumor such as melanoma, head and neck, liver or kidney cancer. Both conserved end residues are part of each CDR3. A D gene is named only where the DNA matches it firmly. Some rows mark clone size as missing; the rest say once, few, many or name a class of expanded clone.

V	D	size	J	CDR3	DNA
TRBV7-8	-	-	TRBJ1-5	CASSLAQEKNQHF	TGTGCCAGCAGCTTAGCGCAGGAGAAGAACCAGCATTTT
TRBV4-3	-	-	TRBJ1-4	CASSQDRSRSEEKLFF	TGCGCCAGCAGCCAAGATAGGTCTCGTTCTGAGGAAAAACTGTTTTTT
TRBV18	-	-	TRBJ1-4	CASSPSLTNEKLFF	TGTGCCAGCTCACCAAGTCTAACTAATGAAAAACTGTTTTTT
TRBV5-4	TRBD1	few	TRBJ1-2	CASSLGDRGQGYGYTF	TGTGCCAGCAGCTTGGGGGACAGGGGGCAGGGCTATGGCTACACCTTC
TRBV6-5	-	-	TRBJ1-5	CASRRQGNQPQHF	TGTGCCAGCCGAAGACAGGGCAATCAGCCCCAGCATTTT
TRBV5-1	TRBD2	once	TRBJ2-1	CASSFIAGSHNEQFF	TGCGCCAGCAGTTTTATAGCGGGATCCCACAATGAGCAGTTCTTC
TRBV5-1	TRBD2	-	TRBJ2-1	CASSPGTSGGEQFF	TGCGCCAGCAGCCCCGGGACTAGCGGCGGTGAGCAGTTCTTC
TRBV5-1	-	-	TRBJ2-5	CASSQLSSEETQYF	TGCGCCAGCAGTCAATTGTCGTCTGAAGAGACCCAGTACTTC
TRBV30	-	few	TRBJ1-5	CAWSGLPERPQHF	TGTGCCTGGAGTGGTCTTCCGGAACGGCCCCAGCATTTT
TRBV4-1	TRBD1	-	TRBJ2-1	CASSRPPGQGANNEQFF	TGCGCCAGCAGCCGACCCCCGGGACAGGGGGCCAACAATGAGCAGTTCTTC